The present TCR beta chain was sequenced within a study of blood T cell repertoires in COVID-19. For the study at large: PBMCs, B-cell-depleted T cells, or T cells provided the cDNA or gDNA that made up the material.

This clone has just a few counts. Original processing notes: Estimates of nucleated cell counts were drawn from the amplification of reference gene primers. Data came from immunoSEQ multiplex PCR; TCRdb stores just in-frame clones and leaves some out. That table supplies the V and J calls and clone size; D and trimming were determined from the DNA. Found here are under 300,000 clones, 70% to 85% of them singletons; the top ten hold 4% to 4.5%. Germline V gene sequence: CDR1 MNHEY, CDR2 SMNVEV (reference sequence). The V end lost 7 bases, the J end lost 4 bases, and 8 bases lay between the germline ends. This CDR3 spans 12 amino acids.

Material: peripheral blood. This clonotype was obtained from a woman aged 40 to 49 with active or convalescent COVID-19. The rearrangement joins TRBV27 to TRBJ2-1, with a tentative D call TRBD2 (6 bases). CDR3 nucleotide sequence: TGTGCCAGCAACGGGGGTTACAATGAGCAGTTCTTC. Translated: CASNGGYNEQFF.